A single sample gave rise to the 10 T cell receptor beta chains below, sequenced in a study of blood T cell repertoires in COVID-19. Clones were read by immunoSEQ multiplex PCR, and TCRdb kept only the in-frame ones, dropping some. Of a few hundred thousand clones in the sample, 87% are singletons; the top ten hold 10% to 13%. The sequencing sample was made of PBMCs or T cells enriched from blood (not recorded which). These receptors were taken from a man in his late teens or twenties with acute COVID-19.

CDR3 nucleotides: TGTGCCAGCAGCCCATGGGGCAGGGGGGCCTACGAGCAGTACTTC. It specifies CASSPWGRGAYEQYF. The chain combines TRBV3-1 (or the pseudogene TRBV3-2) with TRBJ2-7; a possible D gene is TRBD1 (7 bases). The V end was cut by 4 bases, the J end by 2 bases, with 15 bases between. The CDR3 contains 15 residues. CDR1 LGHDT and CDR2 YNNKEL come from the germline V gene (reference sequence).

V gene TRBV6-5 combines with J gene TRBJ1-1, with D maybe TRBD1 (5 bases). The CDR3 has 13 amino acids. The germline V gene encodes CDR1 MNHEY and CDR2 SVGAGI. The V gene lost 6 bases and the J gene lost 7 bases, with 15 bases spanning the gap. The CDR3 sequence: CASRPNPDSEAFF. Here the CDR3 DNA reads TGTGCCAGCAGGCCAAACCCAGACAGTGAAGCTTTCTTT.

V usage is TRBV6-4 and J usage is TRBJ2-3; 9 nucleotides agree with TRBD2. This CDR3 is built from 14 residues. Trimming removed 6 bases from V and 2 bases from J; junction bases left unmatched: 3. Germline-derived CDR1 and CDR2 are MRHNA and SNTAGT. The CDR3 spells CASRGTSLTDTQYF. For the CDR3, the DNA is TGTGCCAGCAGAGGGACTAGCCTCACAGATACGCAGTATTTT.

The chain uses TRBV3-1 (or the pseudogene TRBV3-2) and TRBJ2-5, with unresolved D. Germline CDR1 and CDR2: LGHDT and YNNKEL (reference sequence). V was pared by 4 bases and J by 5 bases, with 8 bases between. The CDR3 consists of 12 residues. The DNA for the CDR3 is TGTGCCAGCAGCCCTAGACCGGAGACCCAGTACTTC. Residues: CASSPRPETQYF.

CDR3 nucleotide sequence: TGTGCCAGCAACCCGGGACAGGGCTACGAGCAGTACTTC. Translating gives CASNPGQGYEQYF. The V gene is TRBV28, the J gene TRBJ2-7; 9 bases match TRBD1. The germline V gene encodes CDR1 MDHEN and CDR2 SYDVKM. CDR3 length: 13 amino acids. Germline trimming cut 7 bases from V and 3 bases from J; bases unmatched to any gene: 4.

In DNA, the CDR3 is TGTGCCAGCACTTGGGAGGGGCTCAATGAGCAGTTCTTC. This sequence encodes CASTWEGLNEQFF. The chain has TRBV28 and TRBJ2-1; TRBD2 matches at 7 bases. This CDR3 has 13 residues. Germline CDR1 and CDR2: MDHEN and SYDVKM. V lost 7 bases and J lost 6; bases outside the gene matches: 6. Complete variable domain (other parts from reference TRBV28 and TRBJ2-1): DVKVTQSSRYLVKRTGEKVFLECVQDMDHENMFWYRQDPGLGLRLIYFSYDVKMKEKGDIPEGYSVSREKKERFSLILESASTNQTSMYLCASTWEGLNEQFFGPGTRLTVL.

The chain employs TRBV7-9 and TRBJ2-7, with TRBD2 matching over 7 bases. Germline V gene lookup returns CDR1 SEHNR and CDR2 FQNEAQ (reference sequence). J lost 5 bases, V lost 7 bases, and 14 bases had no gene match. This CDR3 spans 15 amino acids. CDR3 nucleotides: TGTGCCAGCAACCACGGCGGGAGCAACGGAAACGAGCAGTACTTC. Its protein product is CASNHGGSNGNEQYF. Supplemented by reference TRBV7-9 and TRBJ2-7, the full variable domain reads DTGVSQNPRHKITKRGQNVTFRCDPISEHNRLYWYRQTLGQGPEFLTYFQNEAQLEKSRLLSDRFSAERPKGSFSTLEIQRTEQGDSAMYLCASNHGGSNGNEQYFGPGTRLTVT.

This clone was counted a single time. This chain uses TRBV28 with TRBJ1-2; tentatively, D is TRBD1 (6 bases). Trimming cost V 7 bases and J 2 bases, with 11 bases left between them. The CDR3 is made up of 13 amino acids. The V gene's germline CDR1 is MDHEN and CDR2 SYDVKM. CDR3: CASTPQGNYGYTF. CDR3 DNA: TGTGCCAGCACCCCTCAGGGGAACTATGGCTACACCTTC.

In its sample, this clone was seen once. The chain has TRBV6-5 and TRBJ2-7; 7 nucleotides align to TRBD1. V shed 6 bases and J 4 bases; nucleotides not matched to a gene: 9. This CDR3 contains 14 residues. From germline, CDR1 is MNHEY and CDR2 SVGAGI. CDR3 DNA sequence: TGTGCCAGCAGCCCCGGGACAGTAGATTACGAGCAGTACTTC. The encoded protein is CASSPGTVDYEQYF.

V gene TRBV5-6 combines with J gene TRBJ1-5; perhaps TRBD1 as D (5 bases). This CDR3 contains 14 residues. The V gene's germline CDR1 is SGHDT and CDR2 YYEEEE. Trimming cost V 6 bases and J 2 bases, with 12 bases left between them. CDR3 sequence (DNA): TGTGCCAGCATTCTAGGGGTTTGCAATCAGCCCCAGCATTTT. It yields the protein CASILGVCNQPQHF.